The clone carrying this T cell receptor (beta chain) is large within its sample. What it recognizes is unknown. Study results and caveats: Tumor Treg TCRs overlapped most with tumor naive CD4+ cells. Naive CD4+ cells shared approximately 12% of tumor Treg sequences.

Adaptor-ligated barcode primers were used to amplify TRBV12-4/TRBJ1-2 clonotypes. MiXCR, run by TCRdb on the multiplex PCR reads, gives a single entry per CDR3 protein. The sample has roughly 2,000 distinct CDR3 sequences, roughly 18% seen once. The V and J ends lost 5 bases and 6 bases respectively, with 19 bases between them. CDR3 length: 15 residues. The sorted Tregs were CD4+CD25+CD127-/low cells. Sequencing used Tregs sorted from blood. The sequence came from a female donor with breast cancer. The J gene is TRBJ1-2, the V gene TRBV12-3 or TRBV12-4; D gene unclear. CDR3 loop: CASSPNLGRRDGYTF. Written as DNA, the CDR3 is TGTGCCAGCAGTCCGAACCTTGGACGAAGGGATGGCTACACCTTC.